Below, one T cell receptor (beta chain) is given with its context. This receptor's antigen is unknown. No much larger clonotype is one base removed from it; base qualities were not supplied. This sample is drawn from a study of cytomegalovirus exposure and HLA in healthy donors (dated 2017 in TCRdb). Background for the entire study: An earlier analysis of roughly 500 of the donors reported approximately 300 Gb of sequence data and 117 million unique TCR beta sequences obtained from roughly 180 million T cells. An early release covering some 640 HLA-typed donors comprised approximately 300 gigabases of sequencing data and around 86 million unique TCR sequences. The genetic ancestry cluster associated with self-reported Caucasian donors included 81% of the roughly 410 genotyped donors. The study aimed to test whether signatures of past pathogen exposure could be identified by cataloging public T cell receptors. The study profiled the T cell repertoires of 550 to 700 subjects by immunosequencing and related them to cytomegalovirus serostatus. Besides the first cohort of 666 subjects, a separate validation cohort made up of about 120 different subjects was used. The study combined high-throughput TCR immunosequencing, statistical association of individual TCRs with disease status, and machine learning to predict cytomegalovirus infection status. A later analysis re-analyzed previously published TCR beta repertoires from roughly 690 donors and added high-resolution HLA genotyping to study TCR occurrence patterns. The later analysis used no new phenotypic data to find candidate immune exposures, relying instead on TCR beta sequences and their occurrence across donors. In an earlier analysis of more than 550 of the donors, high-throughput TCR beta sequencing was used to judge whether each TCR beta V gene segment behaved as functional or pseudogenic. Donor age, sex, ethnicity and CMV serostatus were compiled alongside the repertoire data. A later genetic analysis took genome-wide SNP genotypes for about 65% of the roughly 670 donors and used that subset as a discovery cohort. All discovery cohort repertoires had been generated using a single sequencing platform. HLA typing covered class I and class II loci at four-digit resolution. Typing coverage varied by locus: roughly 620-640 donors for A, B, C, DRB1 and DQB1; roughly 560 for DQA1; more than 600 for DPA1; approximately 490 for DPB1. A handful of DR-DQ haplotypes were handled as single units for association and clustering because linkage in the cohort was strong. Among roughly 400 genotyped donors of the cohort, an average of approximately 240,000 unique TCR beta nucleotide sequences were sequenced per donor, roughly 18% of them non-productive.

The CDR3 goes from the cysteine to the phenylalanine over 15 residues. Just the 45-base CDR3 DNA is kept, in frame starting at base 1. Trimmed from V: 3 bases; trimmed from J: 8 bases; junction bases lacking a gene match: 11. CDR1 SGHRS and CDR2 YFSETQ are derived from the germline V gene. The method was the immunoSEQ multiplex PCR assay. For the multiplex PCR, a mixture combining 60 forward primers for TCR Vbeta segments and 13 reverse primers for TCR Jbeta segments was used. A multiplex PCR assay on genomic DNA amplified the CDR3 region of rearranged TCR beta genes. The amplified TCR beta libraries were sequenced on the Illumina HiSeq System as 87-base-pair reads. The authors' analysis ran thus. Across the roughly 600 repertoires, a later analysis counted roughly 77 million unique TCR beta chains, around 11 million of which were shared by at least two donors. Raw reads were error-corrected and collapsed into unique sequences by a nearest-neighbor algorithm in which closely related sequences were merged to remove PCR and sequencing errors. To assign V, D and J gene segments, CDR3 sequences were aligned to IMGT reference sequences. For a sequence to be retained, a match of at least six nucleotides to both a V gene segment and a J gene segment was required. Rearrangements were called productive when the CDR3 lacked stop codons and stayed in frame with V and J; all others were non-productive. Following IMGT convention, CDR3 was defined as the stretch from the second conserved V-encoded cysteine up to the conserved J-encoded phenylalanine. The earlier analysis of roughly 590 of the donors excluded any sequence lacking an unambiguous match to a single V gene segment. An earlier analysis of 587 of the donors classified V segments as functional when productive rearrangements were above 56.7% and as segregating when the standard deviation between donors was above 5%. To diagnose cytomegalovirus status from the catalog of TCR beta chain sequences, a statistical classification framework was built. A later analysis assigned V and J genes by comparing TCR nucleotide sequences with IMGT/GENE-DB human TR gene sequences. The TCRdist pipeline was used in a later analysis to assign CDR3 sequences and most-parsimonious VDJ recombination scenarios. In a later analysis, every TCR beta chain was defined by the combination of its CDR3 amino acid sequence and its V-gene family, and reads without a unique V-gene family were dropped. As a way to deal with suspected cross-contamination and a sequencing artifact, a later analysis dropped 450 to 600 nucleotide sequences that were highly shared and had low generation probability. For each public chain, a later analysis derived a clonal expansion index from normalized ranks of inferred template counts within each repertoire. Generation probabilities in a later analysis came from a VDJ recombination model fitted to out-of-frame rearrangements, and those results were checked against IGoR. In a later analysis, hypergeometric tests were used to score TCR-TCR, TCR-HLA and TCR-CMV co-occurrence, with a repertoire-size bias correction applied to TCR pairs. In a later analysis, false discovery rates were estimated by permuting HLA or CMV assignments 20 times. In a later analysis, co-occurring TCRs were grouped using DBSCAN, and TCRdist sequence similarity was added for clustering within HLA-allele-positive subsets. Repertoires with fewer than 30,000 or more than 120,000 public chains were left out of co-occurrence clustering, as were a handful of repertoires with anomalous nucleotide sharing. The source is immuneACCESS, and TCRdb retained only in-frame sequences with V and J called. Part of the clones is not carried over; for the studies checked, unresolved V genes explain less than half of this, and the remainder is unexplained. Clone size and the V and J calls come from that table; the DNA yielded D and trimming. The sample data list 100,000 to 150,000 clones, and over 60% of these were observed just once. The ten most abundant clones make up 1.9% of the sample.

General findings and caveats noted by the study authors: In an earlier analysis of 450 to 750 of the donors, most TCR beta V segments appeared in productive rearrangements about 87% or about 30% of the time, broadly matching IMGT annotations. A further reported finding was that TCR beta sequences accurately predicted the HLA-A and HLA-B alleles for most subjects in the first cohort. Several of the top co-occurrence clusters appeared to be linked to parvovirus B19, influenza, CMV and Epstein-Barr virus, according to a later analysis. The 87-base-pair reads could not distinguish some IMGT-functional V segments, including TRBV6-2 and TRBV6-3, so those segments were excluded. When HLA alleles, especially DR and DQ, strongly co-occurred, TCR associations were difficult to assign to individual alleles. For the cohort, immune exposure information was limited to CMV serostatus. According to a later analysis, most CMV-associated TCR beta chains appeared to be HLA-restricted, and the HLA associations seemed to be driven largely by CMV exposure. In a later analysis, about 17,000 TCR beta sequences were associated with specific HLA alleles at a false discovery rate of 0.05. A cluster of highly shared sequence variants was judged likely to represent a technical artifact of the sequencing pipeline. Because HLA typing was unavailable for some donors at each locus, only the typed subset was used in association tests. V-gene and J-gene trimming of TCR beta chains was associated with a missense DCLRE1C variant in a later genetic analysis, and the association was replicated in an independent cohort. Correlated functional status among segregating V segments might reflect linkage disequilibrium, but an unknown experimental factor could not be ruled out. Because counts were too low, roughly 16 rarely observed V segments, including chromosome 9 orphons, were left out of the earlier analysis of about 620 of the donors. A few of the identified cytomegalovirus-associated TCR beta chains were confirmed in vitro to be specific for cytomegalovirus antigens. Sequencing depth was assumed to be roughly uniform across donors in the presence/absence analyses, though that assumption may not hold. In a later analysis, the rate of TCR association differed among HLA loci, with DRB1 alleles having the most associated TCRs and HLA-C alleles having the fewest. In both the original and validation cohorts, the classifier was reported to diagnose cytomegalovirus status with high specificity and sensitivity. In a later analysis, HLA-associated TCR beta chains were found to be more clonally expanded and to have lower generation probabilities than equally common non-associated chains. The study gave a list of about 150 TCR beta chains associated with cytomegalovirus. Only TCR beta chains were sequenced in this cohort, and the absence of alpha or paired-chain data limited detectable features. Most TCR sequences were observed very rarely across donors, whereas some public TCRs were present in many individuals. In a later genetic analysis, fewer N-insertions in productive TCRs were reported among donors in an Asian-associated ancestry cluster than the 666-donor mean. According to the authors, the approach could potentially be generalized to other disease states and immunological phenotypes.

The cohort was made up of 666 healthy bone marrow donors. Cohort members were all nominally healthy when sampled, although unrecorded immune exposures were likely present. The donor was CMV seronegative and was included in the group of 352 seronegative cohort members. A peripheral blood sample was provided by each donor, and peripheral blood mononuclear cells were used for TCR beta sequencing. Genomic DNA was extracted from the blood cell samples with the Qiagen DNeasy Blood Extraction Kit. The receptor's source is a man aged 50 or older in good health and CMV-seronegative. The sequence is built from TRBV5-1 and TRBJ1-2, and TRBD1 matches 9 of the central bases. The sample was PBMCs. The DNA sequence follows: TGCGCCAGCAGCTCGGACGGACAGGGGTTGGTCGGCTACACCTTC. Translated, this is CASSSDGQGLVGYTF.